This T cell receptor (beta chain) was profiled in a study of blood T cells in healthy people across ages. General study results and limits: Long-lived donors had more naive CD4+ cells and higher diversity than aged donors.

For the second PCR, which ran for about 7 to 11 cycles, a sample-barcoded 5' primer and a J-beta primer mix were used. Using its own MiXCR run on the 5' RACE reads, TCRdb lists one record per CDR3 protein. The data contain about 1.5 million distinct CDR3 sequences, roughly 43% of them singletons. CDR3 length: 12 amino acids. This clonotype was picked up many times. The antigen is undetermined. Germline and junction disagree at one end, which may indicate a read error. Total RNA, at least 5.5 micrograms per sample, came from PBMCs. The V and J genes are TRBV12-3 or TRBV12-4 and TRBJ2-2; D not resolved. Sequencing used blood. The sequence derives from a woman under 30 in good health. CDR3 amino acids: CASSLVTGELFF. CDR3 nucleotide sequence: TGTGCCAGCAGCTTAGTCACCGGGGAGCTGTTTTTT.